The 29 T cell receptor beta chains presented below share a single source sample, sequenced in a study of cytomegalovirus exposure and HLA in healthy donors. Vbeta (60) and Jbeta (13) primers were used in the PCR. Libraries were prepared by immunoSEQ multiplex PCR; TCRdb keeps only in-frame clonotypes and omits some of them. The data contain around 120,000 clones, roughly 79% of them singletons. The sample taken for sequencing was PBMCs. The receptors derive from a woman aged 40-49 years in good health and CMV-seronegative.

This rearrangement joins TRBV27 to TRBJ2-7; D perhaps matches TRBD1 (6 bases). This CDR3 has 13 residues. Deletions cut 2 bases from V and 3 bases from J, with 8 bases between. Germline CDR1 reads MNHEY; CDR2 reads SMNVEV (reference sequence). CDR3 amino acids: CASSLKQGYEQYF. CDR3 sequence (DNA): TGTGCCAGCAGTTTAAAACAGGGCTACGAGCAGTACTTC.

This chain joins TRBV6-5 and TRBJ2-7; weak D call: TRBD2 (5 bases). V was trimmed by 0 bases and J by 6 bases, leaving 9 bases between them. CDR1 and CDR2 from the germline V gene are MNHEY and SVGAGI. CDR3 length: 13 residues. The CDR3 bases are TGTGCCAGCAGTTACTCGATTGGGAGCGAGCAGTACTTC. Its translation is CASSYSIGSEQYF.

As to this clone: The junction does not match germline at one end; this may be a read error. The genes are TRBV7-3 and TRBJ2-5; maybe TRBD2 (5 bases). The DNA end is a closer match to TRBJ2-7, so the J assignment may be wrong. Germline lookup yields CDR1 SGHTA and CDR2 FQGTGA. CDR3 size: 14 residues. DNA of the CDR3: TGTGCCAGCAGCCCTCACGAGGACTCCTTCGAGCAGTACTTC. Its translation is CASSPHEDSFEQYF.

In DNA, the CDR3 is TGTGCCAGCAGCTTAGATCTCGACGAGCAGTACTTC. Translated, it gives CASSLDLDEQYF. The chain recombines TRBV7-9 with TRBJ2-7; D is uncertain. The length of the CDR3 is 12 residues. Germline CDR1 and CDR2: SEHNR and FQNEAQ (reference sequence). Trimming took 1 base from V and 5 from J, leaving 6 bases between them.

The chain couples TRBV4-1 to TRBJ2-5, with TRBD2 as a possible D gene (6 bases). Trimming removed 3 bases from V and 5 bases from J, with 16 bases in between. In germline, CDR1 is MGHRA, CDR2 YSYEKL. The CDR3 length is 15 residues. In nucleotides, the CDR3 is TGCGCCAGCAGCCAGCTAGGACTAACGGTGGAGACCCAGTACTTC. Its translation: CASSQLGLTVETQYF.

This clone was found a few times. The chain is built from TRBV5-1 and TRBJ2-7; D is uncertain. The length of the CDR3 is 14 residues. Germline CDR1 SGHRS, CDR2 YFSETQ. V was clipped by 4 bases and J by 6 bases, with 17 bases between them. CDR3 protein: CASSTFASHGEQYF. The CDR3 DNA follows: TGCGCCAGCAGCACCTTCGCCAGTCATGGCGAGCAGTACTTC.

J is TRBJ1-1 and V is TRBV7-8; D is possibly TRBD1 (6 bases). CDR1 SGHVS and CDR2 FQNEAQ come from the germline V gene. V lost 2 bases and J lost 11, with 18 bases in between. The CDR3 runs 14 residues. Here the CDR3 DNA reads TGTGCCAGCAGCTTACTACAGGGCGCCCAGGTGGCTTTCTTT. Translating gives CASSLLQGAQVAFF.

The chain joins TRBV13 to TRBJ1-2, with 7 bases lining up with TRBD1. The CDR3 spans 15 residues. The germline V gene has CDR1 PRHDT and CDR2 FYEKMQ (reference sequence). V dropped 3 bases and J dropped 2; count of bases not matched to a gene: 6. CDR3 nucleotides: TGTGCCAGCAGCTTCTCTCTACAGGGGAACTATGGCTACACCTTC. Translated: CASSFSLQGNYGYTF.

This chain connects TRBV6-5 to TRBJ1-2, with TRBD1 identical over 8 bases. This CDR3 has 14 residues. J lost 4 bases, V lost 7 bases, and 8 bases had no gene match. CDR1 MNHEY and CDR2 SVGAGI come from the germline V gene. This chain's CDR3 is CASNPGQGVYGYTF. Here the CDR3 DNA reads TGTGCCAGCAACCCAGGACAGGGCGTCTATGGCTACACCTTC.

CDR3 in DNA: TGTGCCAGCAGCTCCTATAGGGGGACCCAGTACTTC. This encodes CASSSYRGTQYF. V usage is TRBV28 and J usage is TRBJ2-5; a weak D match, TRBD1 (5 bases). V lost 6 bases to trimming and J lost 7 bases, with 12 bases between them. CDR1 is MDHEN, CDR2 SYDVKM, per germline. The CDR3 loop spans 12 amino acids. Drawing the rest from reference TRBV28 and TRBJ2-5, the complete variable domain is DVKVTQSSRYLVKRTGEKVFLECVQDMDHENMFWYRQDPGLGLRLIYFSYDVKMKEKGDIPEGYSVSREKKERFSLILESASTNQTSMYLCASSSYRGTQYFGPGTRLLVL.

This clone was detected a few times. A junction end diverges from the germline sequence, so it may reflect a read error. The genes are TRBV27 and TRBJ2-4; the D gene is possibly TRBD2 (5 bases). The CDR3 is 13 residues long. Germline CDR1 is MNHEY and CDR2 is SMNVEV (reference sequence). CDR3 DNA sequence: TGTGCCAGCATACCGCTAGCCAAAAACAGTCAGTACTTC. This gives the protein CASIPLAKNSQYF.

V usage is TRBV15 and J usage is TRBJ2-1; TRBD2 matches 10 bases. CDR1 is LNHNV and CDR2 is YYDKDF in the germline V gene (reference sequence). The V gene end was trimmed by 5 bases and the J gene end by 10 bases; junction bases not matched to a gene: 11. This CDR3 comprises 15 residues. CDR3 in amino acids: CATSGDLAGAQEQFF. For the CDR3, the DNA is TGTGCCACCAGCGGGGACCTAGCGGGGGCCCAAGAGCAGTTCTTC.

This clone was recorded once. The chain carries TRBV5-1 and TRBJ2-1; weak D call: TRBD1 (6 bases). Germline CDR1 is SGHRS and CDR2 is YFSETQ. The V end was cut by 0 bases, the J end by 1 base, with 11 bases between. The CDR3 has 16 amino acids. The CDR3 region is CASSLVGQGSYNEQFF. In nucleotides, the CDR3 is TGCGCCAGCAGCTTGGTAGGGCAGGGGTCCTACAATGAGCAGTTCTTC.

This clone was seen only once. The chain uses TRBV5-4 and TRBJ1-1, with unresolved D. The CDR3 sequence is 15 residues long. Between the trimmed V and J ends, which lost 0 bases and 3 bases, there was a span of 12 bases. Germline CDR1 and CDR2: SGHNT and YYREEE (reference sequence). The CDR3 sequence: CASSLVVKPDTEAFF. The CDR3 DNA reads as TGTGCCAGCAGCTTGGTAGTGAAACCCGACACTGAAGCTTTCTTT.

The CDR3 spells CASSPRLVATYEQYF. CDR3 in DNA: TGCGCCAGCAGCCCGCGTTTGGTAGCGACGTACGAGCAGTACTTC. The J gene is TRBJ2-7, the V gene TRBV5-1; TRBD2 is a possible D gene (5 bases). The germline gives CDR1 SGHRS, CDR2 YFSETQ. The CDR3 loop spans 15 amino acids. The V gene lost 4 bases and the J gene lost 4 bases, with 18 bases spanning the gap.

V gene TRBV11-2 combines with J gene TRBJ1-1; D may be TRBD1 (5 bases). Germline V gene sequence: CDR1 SGHAT, CDR2 FQNNGV. CDR3 length: 13 residues. V lost 7 bases to trimming and J lost 1 base, with 10 bases between them. The CDR3 sequence is CASTGQWNTEAFF. The CDR3 DNA is TGTGCCAGCACAGGACAATGGAACACTGAAGCTTTCTTT.

This clone showed up just a few times. This chain uses TRBV28 with TRBJ2-7; 9 bases fit TRBD1. Germline lookup yields CDR1 MDHEN and CDR2 SYDVKM. This CDR3 region has 14 residues. The J segment lost 7 bases and the V segment lost 3 bases, leaving 7 bases of the junction unmatched. Here the CDR3 reads CASSFLRDREEQYF. CDR3 nucleotide sequence: TGTGCCAGCAGTTTCCTCCGGGACAGGGAAGAGCAGTACTTC.

This clone is a singleton in its sample. The V and J genes are TRBV25-1 and TRBJ2-7; no clear D. Between the trimmed V and J ends, which lost 4 bases and 3 bases, there was a span of 13 bases. Germline CDR1 is MGHDK and CDR2 is SYGVNS. The CDR3 covers 14 residues. For the CDR3, the DNA is TGTGCCAGCAGTGGTGTTAGAGGCGGCTACGAGCAGTACTTC. Translated, it gives CASSGVRGGYEQYF.

V is TRBV5-4 and J is TRBJ1-1, with 10 bases matching TRBD1. V was pared by 4 bases and J by 5 bases, with 11 bases of the junction left unmatched. Germline V gene sequence: CDR1 SGHNT, CDR2 YYREEE (reference sequence). CDR3 length: 16 amino acids. CDR3 loop: CASSVRQGAPQTEAFF. CDR3 in DNA: TGTGCCAGCAGCGTGCGACAGGGGGCGCCTCAGACTGAAGCTTTCTTT. The complete variable domain, with remaining parts taken from reference TRBV5-4 and TRBJ1-1, reads ETGVTQSPTHLIKTRGQQVTLRCSSQSGHNTVSWYQQALGQGPQFIFQYYREEENGRGNFPPRFSGLQFPNYSSELNVNALELDDSALYLCASSVRQGAPQTEAFFGQGTRLTVV.

This clone was found once. The chain uses TRBV2 and TRBJ2-2, with 7 bases identical to TRBD2. Trimming cost V 7 bases and J 6 bases; bases outside gene matches: 8. This CDR3 is 14 amino acids long. The germline V gene has CDR1 SNHLY and CDR2 FYNNEI. The CDR3 DNA reads as TGTGCCAGCACGCGGGGGAGGGTCGCCGGGGAGCTGTTTTTT. Amino acids: CASTRGRVAGELFF.

This clone appeared a few times. One end of the junction fails to match germline, which may point to a read error. The chain uses TRBV7-8 and TRBJ2-2; possibly TRBD1 for D (5 bases). The germline V gene has CDR1 SGHVS and CDR2 FQNEAQ. CDR3 length equals 16 residues. The CDR3 sequence: CASSSRQGTKTGELFF. Here the CDR3 DNA reads TGTGCCAGCAGCTCCCGCCAGGGTACGAAGACCGGGGAGCTGTTTTTT.

CDR3 nucleotides: TGTGCCAGCAGTGAAGGGAGTCTGACTGAAGCTTTCTTT. As protein: CASSEGSLTEAFF. V is TRBV2 and J is TRBJ1-1; D not certain. V lost 1 base, J lost 5 bases, and 8 bases lay in between. The CDR3 spans 13 residues. The V gene's germline CDR1 is SNHLY and CDR2 FYNNEI. Filled out from reference TRBV2 and TRBJ1-1, the complete variable domain reads EPEVTQTPSHQVTQMGQEVILRCVPISNHLYFYWYRQILGQKVEFLVSFYNNEISEKSEIFDDQFSVERPDGSNFTLKIRSTKLEDSAMYFCASSEGSLTEAFFGQGTRLTVV.

This sequence joins TRBV7-6 and TRBJ2-3; 8 nucleotides line up with TRBD2. Germline CDR1 reads SGHVS; CDR2 reads FNYEAQ. J was trimmed by 3 bases and V by 5 bases; bases with no gene match: 7. The CDR3 totals 15 residues. The CDR3 region is CASSPRSGRTDTQYF. The DNA for the CDR3 is TGTGCCAGCAGCCCGAGGAGCGGGAGAACAGATACGCAGTATTTT.

The genes are TRBV5-1 and TRBJ1-6; 9 bases line up with TRBD1. This CDR3 spans 15 amino acids. Per the germline V gene, CDR1 is SGHRS and CDR2 is YFSETQ. J gave up 9 bases and V 3 bases, and 7 bases lay outside the gene matches. In nucleotides, the CDR3 is TGCGCCAGCAGCTCCGGCGGGACAGGGACTTCACCCCTCCACTTT. As protein: CASSSGGTGTSPLHF.

The V and J genes are TRBV28 and TRBJ1-1, with unresolved D. Trimming removed 5 bases from V and 4 bases from J, with 14 bases in between. CDR3 length equals 14 residues. Germline V lookup: CDR1 MDHEN, CDR2 SYDVKM. The CDR3 protein is CASSLWSRGTEAFF. DNA of the CDR3: TGTGCCAGCAGTCTTTGGTCGAGAGGCACTGAAGCTTTCTTT.

The V call is TRBV30, the J call TRBJ2-7; 7 bases map to TRBD2. CDR3 size: 12 residues. The germline V gene encodes CDR1 GTSNPN and CDR2 SVGIG (reference sequence). With 5 bases clipped from V and 2 bases from J, the junction kept 3 bases outside the gene matches. The CDR3 DNA follows: TGTGCCTGGGCTAGCGGTACCTACGAGCAGTACTTC. Translation gives CAWASGTYEQYF.

The chain recombines TRBV27 with TRBJ1-4; 9 nucleotides agree with TRBD1. The CDR3 covers 17 residues. The germline CDR1 and CDR2 sequences are MNHEY and SMNVEV (reference sequence). Trimming cost V 5 bases and J 3 bases; bases outside gene matches: 10. This CDR3 reads CASSLRTGAFANEKLFF. As DNA, the CDR3 is TGTGCCAGCAGTCTACGGACAGGGGCGTTTGCTAATGAAAAACTGTTTTTT. Complete variable domain (other parts from reference TRBV27 and TRBJ1-4): EAQVTQNPRYLITVTGKKLTVTCSQNMNHEYMSWYRQDPGLGLRQIYYSMNVEVTDKGDVPEGYKVSRKEKRNFPLILESPSPNQTSLYFCASSLRTGAFANEKLFFGSGTQLSVL.

The V and J genes are TRBV9 and TRBJ2-5, with 7 bases fitting TRBD2. The V gene's germline CDR1 is SGDLS and CDR2 YYNGEE. With 4 bases clipped from V and 11 bases from J, the junction kept 20 bases outside the gene matches. The CDR3 length is 16 residues. DNA for the CDR3: TGTGCCAGCAGCCCTGGGGGAGCGGGGTCCTTATTGGAGCAGTACTTC. Protein product: CASSPGGAGSLLEQYF.

The V and J genes are TRBV5-4 and TRBJ1-4, with D possibly matching TRBD1 (5 bases). The CDR3 runs 14 residues. Trimming shortened V by 0 bases and J by 8 bases, and 11 bases separated the two germline ends. CDR1 is SGHNT and CDR2 is YYREEE in the germline V gene (reference sequence). The CDR3 loop is CASSLDGEGEKLFF. The CDR3 region has the DNA TGTGCCAGCAGCTTGGACGGGGAGGGGGAAAAACTGTTTTTT.